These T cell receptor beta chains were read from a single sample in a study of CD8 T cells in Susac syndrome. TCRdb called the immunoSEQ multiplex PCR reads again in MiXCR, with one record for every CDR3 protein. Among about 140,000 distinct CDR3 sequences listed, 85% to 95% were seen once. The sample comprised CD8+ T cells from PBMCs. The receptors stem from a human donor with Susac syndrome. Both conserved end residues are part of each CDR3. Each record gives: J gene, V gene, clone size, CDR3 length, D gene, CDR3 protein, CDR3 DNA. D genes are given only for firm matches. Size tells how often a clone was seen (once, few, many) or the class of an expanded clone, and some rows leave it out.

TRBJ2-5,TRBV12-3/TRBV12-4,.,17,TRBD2,CASSPTSGTVYQETQYF,TGTGCCAGCAGTCCGACTAGCGGGACCGTGTACCAAGAGACCCAGTACTTC
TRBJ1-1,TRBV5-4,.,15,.,CASSFGAGLNTEAFF,TGTGCCAGCAGCTTTGGAGCAGGGCTGAACACTGAAGCTTTCTTT
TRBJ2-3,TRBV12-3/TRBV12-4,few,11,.,CASSVTDTQYF,TGTGCCAGCAGTGTCACCGATACGCAGTATTTT
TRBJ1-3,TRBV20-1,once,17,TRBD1,CSARVLSEGASGNTIYF,TGCAGTGCTAGAGTTTTGTCTGAGGGGGCGAGTGGAAACACCATATATTTT
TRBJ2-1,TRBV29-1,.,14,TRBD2,CSVLSGRVMNEQFF,TGCAGCGTCCTCAGCGGGAGGGTGATGAATGAGCAGTTCTTC
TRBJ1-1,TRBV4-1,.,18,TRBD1,CASSQELKTGELNTEAFF,TGCGCCAGCAGCCAAGAATTGAAGACAGGGGAGCTGAACACTGAAGCTTTCTTT
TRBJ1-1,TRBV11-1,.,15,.,CASSFLRGLNTEAFF,TGTGCCAGCAGCTTCCTTAGGGGCCTGAACACTGAAGCTTTCTTT
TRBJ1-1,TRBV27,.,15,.,CASSWMFQGNTEAFF,TGTGCCAGCAGTTGGATGTTTCAGGGGAACACTGAAGCTTTCTTT
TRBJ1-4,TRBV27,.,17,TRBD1,CASSLRQGLIGGEKLFF,TGTGCCAGCAGTTTGAGACAGGGACTAATCGGAGGTGAAAAACTGTTTTTT
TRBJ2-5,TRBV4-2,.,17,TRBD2,CASSQAPGLAGGETQYF,TGTGCCAGCAGCCAAGCCCCGGGACTAGCGGGGGGGGAGACCCAGTACTTC
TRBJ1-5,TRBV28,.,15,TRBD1,CASSLGQYYNQPQHF,TGTGCCAGCAGTTTGGGACAGTACTACAATCAGCCCCAGCATTTT
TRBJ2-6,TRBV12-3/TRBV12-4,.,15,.,CASSPWLSGANVLTF,TGTGCCAGCAGTCCCTGGCTCTCTGGGGCCAACGTCCTGACTTTC
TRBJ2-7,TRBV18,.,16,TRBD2,CASSPPTSGRSYEQYF,TGTGCCAGCTCACCACCGACTAGCGGGAGATCGTACGAGCAGTACTTC
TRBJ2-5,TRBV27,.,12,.,CASGSGYETQYF,TGTGCCAGCGGCTCAGGGTACGAGACCCAGTACTTC
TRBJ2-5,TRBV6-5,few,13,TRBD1,CASSPTGSETQYF,TGTGCCAGCAGCCCGACAGGGTCGGAGACCCAGTACTTC
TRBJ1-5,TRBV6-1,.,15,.,CASSESGGPNQPQHF,TGTGCCAGCAGTGAATCGGGGGGCCCCAATCAGCCCCAGCATTTT
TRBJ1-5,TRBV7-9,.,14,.,CASSLGGVDQPQHF,TGTGCCAGCAGCCTAGGGGGGGTAGATCAGCCCCAGCATTTT
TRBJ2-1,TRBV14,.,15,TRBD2,CASSQEPSGYNEQFF,TGTGCCAGCAGCCAAGAGCCTAGCGGCTACAATGAGCAGTTCTTC
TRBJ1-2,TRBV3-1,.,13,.,CASSQGRDYGYTF,TGTGCCAGCAGCCAAGGCAGGGACTATGGCTACACCTTC
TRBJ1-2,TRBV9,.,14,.,CASSVVTANSGYTF,TGTGCCAGCAGCGTAGTTACAGCAAACTCTGGCTACACCTTC
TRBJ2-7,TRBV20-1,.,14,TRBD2,CSAPYSGNLYEQYF,TGCAGTGCTCCTTATAGCGGGAACCTCTACGAGCAGTACTTC
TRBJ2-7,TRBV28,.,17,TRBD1,CASSFLTGTGGGYEQYF,TGTGCCAGCAGTTTCCTTACCGGGACAGGGGGAGGGTACGAGCAGTACTTC
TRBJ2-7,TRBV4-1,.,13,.,CASSQDSSSEQYF,TGCGCCAGCAGCCAAGATTCGTCTAGTGAGCAGTACTTC
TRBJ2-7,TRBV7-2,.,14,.,CASKSPLRPYEQYF,TGTGCCAGCAAGTCCCCCCTGCGGCCCTACGAGCAGTACTTC
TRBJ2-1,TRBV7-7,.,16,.,CASSLAWGASYNEQFF,TGTGCTAGCAGCTTAGCGTGGGGGGCTTCCTACAATGAGCAGTTCTTC
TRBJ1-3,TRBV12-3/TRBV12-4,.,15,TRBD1,CASITGGGESDTIYF,TGTGCCAGCATCACGGGAGGGGGCGAATCGGACACCATATATTTT
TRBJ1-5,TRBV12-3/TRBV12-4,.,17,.,CASSSASGLHSNQPQHF,TGTGCCAGCAGCAGCGCCAGCGGATTGCATAGCAATCAGCCCCAGCATTTT
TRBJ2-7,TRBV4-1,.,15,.,CASSQEGDLAYEQYF,TGCGCCAGCAGCCAAGAGGGGGACCTAGCCTACGAGCAGTACTTC
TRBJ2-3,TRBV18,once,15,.,CASSPPIAPTDTQYF,TGTGCCAGCTCACCACCGATAGCCCCCACAGATACGCAGTATTTT
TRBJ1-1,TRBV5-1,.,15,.,CASSLGPGMNTEAFF,TGCGCCAGCAGCTTGGGTCCGGGGATGAACACTGAAGCTTTCTTT
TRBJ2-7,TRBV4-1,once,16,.,CASSQVPGGHSYEQYF,TGCGCCAGCAGCCAAGTCCCCGGGGGTCACTCCTACGAGCAGTACTTC
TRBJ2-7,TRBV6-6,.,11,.,CASSYSSEQYF,TGTGCCAGCAGTTACTCGAGTGAGCAGTACTTC
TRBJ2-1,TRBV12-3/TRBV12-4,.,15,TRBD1,CASRLGQGPFNEQFF,TGTGCCAGCAGATTGGGACAGGGGCCGTTTAATGAGCAGTTCTTC
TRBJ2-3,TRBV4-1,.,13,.,CASSQEDADTQYF,TGCGCCAGCAGCCAAGAGGATGCAGATACGCAGTATTTT
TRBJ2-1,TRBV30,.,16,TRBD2,CAWREGLAESYNEQFF,TGTGCCTGGAGAGAAGGACTAGCCGAGTCCTACAATGAGCAGTTCTTC
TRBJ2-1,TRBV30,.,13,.,CAWSPGVSYEQFF,TGTGCCTGGAGTCCGGGGGTGTCGTATGAGCAGTTCTTC
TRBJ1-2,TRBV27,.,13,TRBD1,CASSLLQGYGYTF,TGTGCCAGCAGTTTACTACAGGGGTATGGCTACACCTTC
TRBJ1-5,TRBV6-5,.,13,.,CASSYSDLQPQHF,TGTGCCAGCAGTTACTCAGATCTTCAGCCCCAGCATTTT
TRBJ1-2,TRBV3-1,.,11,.,CASSGTNGYTF,TGTGCCAGCAGCGGGACAAATGGCTACACCTTC
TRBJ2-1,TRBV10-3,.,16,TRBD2,CAISTTSGTTYNEQFF,TGTGCCATCAGTACGACTAGCGGGACGACGTACAATGAGCAGTTCTTC
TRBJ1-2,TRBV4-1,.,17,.,CASSQVEVGTMAEGYTF,TGCGCCAGCAGCCAAGTGGAGGTCGGGACCATGGCGGAGGGCTACACCTTC
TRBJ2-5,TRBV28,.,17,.,CASSLDEGIGIQETQYF,TGTGCCAGCAGTTTAGATGAAGGAATCGGGATCCAAGAGACCCAGTACTTC
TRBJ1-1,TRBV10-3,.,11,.,CAISGSYEAFF,TGTGCCATCAGTGGGTCTTATGAAGCTTTCTTT
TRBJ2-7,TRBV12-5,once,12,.,CASGLVLHEQYF,TGTGCTAGTGGTTTGGTACTGCACGAGCAGTACTTC
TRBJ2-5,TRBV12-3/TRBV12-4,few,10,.,CASSKETQYF,TGTGCCAGCAGTAAAGAGACCCAGTACTTC
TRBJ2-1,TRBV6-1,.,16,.,CASSGPTGQINNEQFF,TGTGCCAGCAGTGGACCGACAGGTCAAATTAATAATGAGCAGTTCTTC
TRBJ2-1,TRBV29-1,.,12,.,CSPSESNNEQFF,TGCAGCCCCAGCGAGTCCAACAATGAGCAGTTCTTC
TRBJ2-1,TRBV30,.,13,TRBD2,CAWSVLAGNEQFF,TGTGCCTGGAGTGTCCTAGCGGGCAACGAGCAGTTCTTC
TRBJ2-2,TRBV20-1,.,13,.,CSARESETGELFF,TGCAGTGCTAGAGAGAGCGAAACCGGGGAGCTGTTTTTT
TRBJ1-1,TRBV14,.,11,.,CASSPAVEAFF,TGTGCCAGCAGCCCCGCCGTTGAAGCTTTCTTT
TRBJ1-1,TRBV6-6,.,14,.,CASTLGPNPTEAFF,TGTGCCAGCACCTTAGGGCCAAATCCCACTGAAGCTTTCTTT
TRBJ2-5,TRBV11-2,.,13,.,CASSHGQYETQYF,TGTGCCAGCAGCCACGGACAGTACGAGACCCAGTACTTC
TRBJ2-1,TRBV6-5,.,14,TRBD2,CASIGLARNNEQFF,TGTGCCAGCATCGGACTAGCGCGAAACAATGAGCAGTTCTTC
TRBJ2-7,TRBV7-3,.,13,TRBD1,CASSLWDSTEQYF,TGTGCCAGCAGCTTATGGGACAGTACCGAGCAGTACTTC
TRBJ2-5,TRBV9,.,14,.,CASSADGGQETQYF,TGTGCCAGCAGCGCGGACGGCGGCCAAGAGACCCAGTACTTC
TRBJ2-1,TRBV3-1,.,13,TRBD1,CASSQTPGGEQFF,TGTGCCAGCAGTCAAACCCCAGGGGGTGAGCAGTTCTTC
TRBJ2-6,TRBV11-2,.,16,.,CASSLQLGLGANVLTF,TGTGCCAGCAGCCTTCAACTGGGGTTAGGGGCCAACGTCCTGACTTTC
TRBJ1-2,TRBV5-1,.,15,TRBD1,CASSSGTGGNYGYTF,TGCGCCAGCAGCTCTGGGACAGGGGGAAACTATGGCTACACCTTC
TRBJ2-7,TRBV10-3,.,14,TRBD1,CAISVIQGANEQYF,TGTGCCATCAGTGTTATCCAGGGGGCCAACGAGCAGTACTTC